What follows are 23 T cell receptor beta chains derived from one specimen sequenced in a study of CD8 T cells in ankylosing spondylitis. TCRdb processed the 5' RACE reads anew with MiXCR; each CDR3 protein has one entry. The sample carries 150,000 to 200,000 distinct CDR3 sequences, about an eighth recorded once. The source material was blood, either unsorted or a sorted T cell fraction (not recorded which). The receptors here all came from a female donor with ankylosing spondylitis or in good health (not recorded which).

This clonotype has ten or more counts. This sequence joins TRBV7-2 and TRBJ2-1, with D perhaps TRBD1 (7 bases). The germline gives CDR1 SGHTA, CDR2 FQGNSA. Trimming removed 4 bases at V and 0 bases at J, with 13 bases between. CDR3 length: 16 amino acids. The CDR3 DNA is TGTGCCAGCAGCTCAGGGGGGTCAGCCTCCTACAATGAGCAGTTCTTC. Translated: CASSSGGSASYNEQFF.

The table lists this clonotype with many counts. This chain joins TRBV4-3 and TRBJ2-7; no firm D call. Germline loops: CDR1 LGHNA, CDR2 YSLEER. Deletions cut 4 bases from V and 6 bases from J, with 13 bases between. This CDR3 is 13 amino acids long. The CDR3 region is CASSLGMRGEQYF. The CDR3 DNA reads TGCGCCAGCAGCCTAGGGATGCGCGGCGAGCAGTACTTC.

For this clonotype: This may be a read error, as it is one base from a much larger clone. The V gene is TRBV18, the J gene TRBJ1-1; D unclear. The CDR3 totals 14 residues. Per germline, CDR1 KGHSH and CDR2 LQKENI. V was pared by 8 bases and J by 2 bases, with 15 bases between. DNA of the CDR3: TGTGCCAGCACAAAACAGAGGACCAACACTGAAGCTTTCTTT. Translation gives CASTKQRTNTEAFF.

This clonotype was observed a few times. The rearrangement links TRBV27 to TRBJ2-5; 11 nucleotides align to TRBD2. Germline CDR1 and CDR2: MNHEY and SMNVEV (reference sequence). With 8 bases clipped from V and 4 bases from J, the junction kept 6 bases outside the gene matches. The CDR3 runs 14 residues. As DNA, the CDR3 is TGTGCCAGCCGGGGACTAGCGGTGGGAGAGACCCAGTACTTC. Protein sequence: CASRGLAVGETQYF.

This clonotype was seen many times. The chain employs TRBV7-9 and TRBJ1-6; the D gene is possibly TRBD1 (6 bases). V was clipped by 2 bases and J by 8 bases, with 10 bases between them. This CDR3 is built from 14 residues. The germline V gene has CDR1 SEHNR and CDR2 FQNEAQ (reference sequence). In DNA, the CDR3 is TGTGCCAGCAGCTTATTGGACAGATATTCACCCCTCCACTTT. Amino acids: CASSLLDRYSPLHF.

This clonotype was seen once. CDR3 DNA: TGCGCCAGCCTTCCTGGAATGGTGAACACTGAAGCTTTCTTT. As protein: CASLPGMVNTEAFF. The V call is TRBV5-1, the J call TRBJ1-1; D ambiguous. Germline assignment: CDR1 SGHRS and CDR2 YFSETQ. Trimming stripped 7 bases from V and 0 bases from J, with 13 bases between. CDR3 length: 14 residues.

This clonotype was observed many times. The rearrangement joins TRBV7-2 to TRBJ1-6; no reliable D call. This CDR3 contains 15 residues. The V and J ends lost 2 bases and 10 bases respectively, with 15 bases between them. Germline CDR1 and CDR2: SGHTA and FQGNSA. CDR3 in DNA: TGTGCCAGCAGCTTATCGGAGGGATGGCAGTCACCCCTCCACTTT. Amino acid sequence: CASSLSEGWQSPLHF. Supplemented by reference TRBV7-2 and TRBJ1-6, the full variable domain reads GAGVSQSPSNKVTEKGKDVELRCDPISGHTALYWYRQSLGQGLEFLIYFQGNSAPDKSGLPSDRFSAERTGGSVSTLTIQRTQQEDSAVYLCASSLSEGWQSPLHFGNGTRLTVT.

This chain connects TRBV12-3 or TRBV12-4 to TRBJ2-1; TRBD2 agrees at 8 bases. The CDR3 consists of 14 residues. The junction had 4 bases not matched to a gene; V was cut back by 7 bases and J by 2 bases. The CDR3, as DNA: TGTGCCAGCAAAGTAGCGGGGACCTACAATGAGCAGTTCTTC. It codes for CASKVAGTYNEQFF.

The chain links TRBV12-3 or TRBV12-4 to TRBJ2-7, with D perhaps assigned TRBD1 or TRBD2 (5 bases each). This CDR3 is 15 amino acids long. V dropped 8 bases and J dropped 7 bases, with 24 bases sitting between them. The CDR3: CASVLAGTGIWEQYF. The DNA for the CDR3 is TGTGCCAGCGTACTTGCCGGGACGGGGATTTGGGAGCAGTACTTC.

This clonotype appeared many times. The chain employs TRBV24-1 and TRBJ1-2; unclear D gene. Per germline, CDR1 KGHDR and CDR2 SFDVKD. CDR3 size: 13 residues. Between the trimmed V and J ends, which lost 6 bases and 0 bases, there was a span of 7 bases. The CDR3 loop is CATSTPANYGYTF. The CDR3 coding sequence is TGTGCCACCAGTACACCAGCTAACTATGGCTACACCTTC.

Concerning this clonotype itself: A much larger clonotype is one base distant, so this may be a read error. The V gene is TRBV7-3, the J gene TRBJ2-7; D is undetermined. The germline V gene has CDR1 SGHTA and CDR2 FQGTGA. CDR3 length: 13 amino acids. Written as DNA, the CDR3 is TGTGCCGGCAGCTTAGTTCCCACCTACGAGCAGTACTTC. It yields the protein CAGSLVPTYEQYF.

This clonotype was seen ten or more times. This chain connects TRBV5-1 to TRBJ1-1; tentatively, D is TRBD1 (6 bases). Per germline, CDR1 SGHRS and CDR2 YFSETQ. CDR3 size: 15 residues. The V end was cut by 0 bases, the J end by 4 bases, with 13 bases between. The CDR3 reads CASSLEAGGFTEAFF. CDR3 nucleotides: TGCGCCAGCAGCTTGGAGGCTGGGGGCTTCACTGAAGCTTTCTTT.

This clonotype was seen more than once but under ten times. The chain has TRBV12-3 or TRBV12-4 and TRBJ2-2; D is unresolved. Trimming shortened V by 7 bases and J by 0 bases, and 3 bases separated the two germline ends. The CDR3 has 12 residues. The CDR3 coding sequence is TGTGCCAGCACAGCGAACACCGGGGAGCTGTTTTTT. This codes for CASTANTGELFF.

This chain joins TRBV5-1 and TRBJ2-1; 8 nucleotides match TRBD2. The trim removed 4 bases at V and 7 bases at J, leaving 10 bases unmatched. Looked up from germline, CDR1 is SGHRS and CDR2 is YFSETQ. The CDR3 extends over 15 amino acids. CDR3 DNA: TGCGCCAGCAGCCTCAGAGCGGGAGCTGGAAATGAGCAGTTCTTC. Its protein product is CASSLRAGAGNEQFF.

The CDR3 DNA is TGCGCCAGCAGCTTGGCGGGAGCCTACACAGATACGCAGTATTTT. This sequence encodes CASSLAGAYTDTQYF. J is TRBJ2-3 and V is TRBV5-1; possibly TRBD2 for D (6 bases). Deletions cut 0 bases from V and 2 bases from J, with 10 bases between. Germline V gives CDR1 SGHRS, CDR2 YFSETQ. This CDR3 comprises 15 residues. Full variable domain (rest looked up from reference TRBV5-1 and TRBJ2-3): KAGVTQTPRYLIKTRGQQVTLSCSPISGHRSVSWYQQTPGQGLQFLFEYFSETQRNKGNFPGRFSGRQFSNSRSEMNVSTLELGDSALYLCASSLAGAYTDTQYFGPGTRLTVL.

This clonotype was seen many times. The chain couples TRBV7-3 to TRBJ2-1; 11 positions agree with TRBD2. With 3 bases clipped from V and 8 bases from J, the junction kept 3 bases outside the gene matches. The CDR3 has 14 residues. Looked up from germline, CDR1 is SGHTA and CDR2 is FQGTGA. CDR3 in amino acids: CASSFLAGGYEQFF. As DNA, the CDR3 is TGTGCCAGCAGCTTCCTAGCGGGAGGTTATGAGCAGTTCTTC.

The sample holds a few counts of this clonotype. V and J are TRBV18 and TRBJ1-1; a weak D match, TRBD1 (5 bases). CDR1 is KGHSH and CDR2 is LQKENI in the germline V gene. The CDR3 spans 15 residues. The V and J ends lost 4 bases and 3 bases respectively, with 15 bases between them. CDR3 in amino acids: CASSLLSGTDTEAFF. The CDR3 DNA follows: TGTGCCAGCTCACTCCTATCAGGGACGGACACTGAAGCTTTCTTT. The full variable domain, completed using reference TRBV18 and TRBJ1-1, is NAGVMQNPRHLVRRRGQEARLRCSPMKGHSHVYWYRQLPEEGLKFMVYLQKENIIDESGMPKERFSAEFPKEGPSILRIQQVVRGDSAAYFCASSLLSGTDTEAFFGQGTRLTVV.

This clonotype has a count of ten or more. The gene calls are TRBV5-4 and TRBJ2-6; 7 positions match TRBD1. V lost 2 bases to trimming and J lost 0 bases; unmatched junction nucleotides: 14. Germline-derived CDR1 and CDR2 are SGHNT and YYREEE (reference sequence). CDR3 size: 20 residues. The CDR3 nucleotides are TGTGCCAGCAGCTTTTACCAGACCGGGACAGCGAGCTCTGGGGCCAACGTCCTGACTTTC. It translates to CASSFYQTGTASSGANVLTF.

This clonotype occurred a few times. The chain has TRBV7-6 and TRBJ2-7; 10 nucleotides line up with TRBD2. V gave up 4 bases and J gave up 3 bases; unmatched junction bases: 3. The length of the CDR3 is 14 residues. Germline V lookup: CDR1 SGHVS, CDR2 FNYEAQ. The CDR3 region is CASSSTSGNYEQYF. CDR3 DNA sequence: TGTGCCAGCAGCTCAACTAGCGGGAACTACGAGCAGTACTTC.

This clonotype showed up many times. The rearrangement joins TRBV20-1 to TRBJ2-3; TRBD2 aligns across 9 bases. V lost 1 base to trimming and J lost 4 bases; unmatched junction nucleotides: 12. Looked up from germline, CDR1 is DFQATT and CDR2 is SNEGSKA (reference sequence). The length of the CDR3 is 17 residues. CDR3 amino acids: CSARGARREGLADTQYF. Here the CDR3 DNA reads TGCAGTGCTAGAGGAGCAAGGCGGGAGGGCCTGGCAGATACGCAGTATTTT.

This clonotype was recorded at least ten times. CDR3 loop: CASSLAERGKLFF. The CDR3 DNA follows: TGTGCCAGCAGTTTGGCCGAAAGGGGAAAACTGTTTTTT. J is TRBJ1-4 and V is TRBV12-3 or TRBV12-4, with D maybe TRBD1 (5 bases). Deletions cut 3 bases from V and 10 bases from J, with 12 bases between. This CDR3 comprises 13 residues.

This clonotype was recorded at least ten times. The CDR3 loop reads CSVEEGTSDLSYEQYF. The DNA for the CDR3 is TGCAGCGTTGAAGAAGGGACTAGCGATCTTAGCTACGAGCAGTACTTC. The rearrangement joins TRBV29-1 to TRBJ2-7; 10 positions agree with TRBD2. The V and J ends lost 0 bases and 3 bases, in that order; junction bases with no gene match: 8. This CDR3 comprises 16 residues. Germline V gives CDR1 SQVTM, CDR2 ANQGSEA.

This clonotype has ten or more counts. CDR3 amino acids: CAISHVRGAPYGYTF. The CDR3 DNA is TGTGCCATCAGTCACGTCAGGGGCGCGCCCTATGGCTACACCTTC. The J gene is TRBJ1-2, the V gene TRBV10-3; the D gene is possibly TRBD1 (6 bases). Per the germline V gene, CDR1 is ENHRY and CDR2 is SYGVKD. Trimming took 5 bases from V and 4 from J, leaving 17 bases between them. The CDR3 loop spans 15 amino acids.